These T cell receptor beta chains were read from a single sample in a study of blood T cell repertoires in COVID-19. Profiled with immunoSEQ multiplex PCR; TCRdb holds only in-frame clones, not every one. The table has about 270,000 clones, roughly nine tenths seen once. The sequencing input was PBMCs or T cells enriched from blood (not recorded which). The receptors were gathered from a woman in her late teens or twenties who had recovered from COVID-19. CDR3s include the opening cysteine and the closing phenylalanine or tryptophan. D genes are given only for firm matches. Where a row states a size, it is once, few, many or the class of an expanded clone; other rows omit it.

cdr3_nt cdr3_aa clone_size j_call d_call v_call
TGTGCCACCAGCAGTAAGGGACAGGGGGCGGTTGAGCAGTTCTTC CATSSKGQGAVEQFF once TRBJ2-1 TRBD1 TRBV15
TGTGCCAGCAGCTTCTCTCCCTACAGGAGCTCCTACAATGAGCAGTTCTTC CASSFSPYRSSYNEQFF NA TRBJ2-1 NA TRBV7-3
TGTGCCAGCAGTTCGTCCGACAGGGTGGCTGAAGCTTTCTTT CASSSSDRVAEAFF NA TRBJ1-1 TRBD1 TRBV27
TGTGCCACCAGTGATTCCGGACTAGCGGGAGGGAGCTCCTACAATGAGCAGTTCTTC CATSDSGLAGGSSYNEQFF NA TRBJ2-1 TRBD2 TRBV24-1
TGTGCCAGCAGCCCCACGGGGGGGGGCTCTGGAAACACCATATATTTT CASSPTGGGSGNTIYF NA TRBJ1-3 NA TRBV11-2
TGTGCCTGGAGTGTCGGGGGATGGATTGGCTACACCTTC CAWSVGGWIGYTF NA TRBJ1-2 NA TRBV30
TGTGCCAGCACCATTACTTGGACTAGCGGGAGCCCCGATGAGCAGTTCTTC CASTITWTSGSPDEQFF NA TRBJ2-1 TRBD2 TRBV7-8
TGTGCCACCTCCTCACTATCATCGAACACTGAAGCTTTCTTT CATSSLSSNTEAFF few TRBJ1-1 NA TRBV27
TGCGCCAGCAGTGAGTACCGGACAGGGAACGAGCAGTACTTC CASSEYRTGNEQYF NA TRBJ2-7 TRBD1 TRBV10-2
TGTGCCAGTAGGAACCCAGGGGGCCAGTATGGCTACACCTTC CASRNPGGQYGYTF NA TRBJ1-2 TRBD1 TRBV19
TGTGCCAGCAGCTTAGACCTCGGGACAGGGGGAAACATTCAGTACTTC CASSLDLGTGGNIQYF once TRBJ2-4 TRBD1 TRBV11-3
TGTGCCAGCAGTTTGGACAGGGACGAGCAGTACTTC CASSLDRDEQYF NA TRBJ2-7 TRBD1 TRBV28
TGCGCCAGCAGCTACGACGACACTAGCTCTGGGGCCAACGTCCTGACTTTC CASSYDDTSSGANVLTF NA TRBJ2-6 NA TRBV4-3
TGTGCCAGCCAAAGACAGGGAAGAAACACCATATATTTT CASQRQGRNTIYF NA TRBJ1-3 TRBD1 TRBV19
TGCGCCAGCAGCCCAGCGCCCTTCTCGGAAGATACGCAGTATTTT CASSPAPFSEDTQYF NA TRBJ2-3 NA TRBV4-1
TGCGCCAGCAGCCAATTCCGACTAGCGGAATCAAACCACCACACAGATACGCAGTATTTT CASSQFRLAESNHHTDTQYF many TRBJ2-3 TRBD2 TRBV4-1
TGTGCCAGTAACGGACAGGGTCCGGAAAAACTGTTTTTT CASNGQGPEKLFF NA TRBJ1-4 TRBD1 TRBV19
TGTGCCAGCAGCGTAGGTCAGGGGTATAATGAAAAACTGTTTTTT CASSVGQGYNEKLFF NA TRBJ1-4 NA TRBV9